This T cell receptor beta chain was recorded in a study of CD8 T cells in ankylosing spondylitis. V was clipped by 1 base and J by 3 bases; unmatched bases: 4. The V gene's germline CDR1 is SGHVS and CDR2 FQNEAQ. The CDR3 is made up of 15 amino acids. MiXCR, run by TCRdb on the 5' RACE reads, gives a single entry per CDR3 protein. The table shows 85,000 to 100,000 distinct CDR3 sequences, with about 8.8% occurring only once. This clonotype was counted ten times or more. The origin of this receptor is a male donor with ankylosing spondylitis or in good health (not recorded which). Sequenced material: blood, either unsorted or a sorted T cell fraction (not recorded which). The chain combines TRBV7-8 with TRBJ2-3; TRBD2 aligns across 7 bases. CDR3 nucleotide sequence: TGTGCCAGCAGCTTAGTTCGAGCGGGGACAGATACGCAGTATTTT. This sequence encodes CASSLVRAGTDTQYF.